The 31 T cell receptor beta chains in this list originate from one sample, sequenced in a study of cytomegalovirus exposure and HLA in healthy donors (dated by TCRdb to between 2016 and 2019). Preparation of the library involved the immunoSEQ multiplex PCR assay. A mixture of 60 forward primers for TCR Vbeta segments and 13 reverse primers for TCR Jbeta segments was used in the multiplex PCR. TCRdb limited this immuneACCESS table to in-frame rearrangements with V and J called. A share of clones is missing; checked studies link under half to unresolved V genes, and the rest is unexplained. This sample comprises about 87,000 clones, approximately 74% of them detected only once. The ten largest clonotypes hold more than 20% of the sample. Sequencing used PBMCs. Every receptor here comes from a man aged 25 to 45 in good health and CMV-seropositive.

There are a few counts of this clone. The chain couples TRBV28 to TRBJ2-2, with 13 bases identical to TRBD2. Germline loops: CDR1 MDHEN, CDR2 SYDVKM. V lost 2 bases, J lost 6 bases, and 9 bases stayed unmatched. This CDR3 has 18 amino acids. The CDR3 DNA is TGTGCCAGCAGTTTAGATCACCTCGGGACTAGCGGGGCCGGGGAGCTGTTTTTT. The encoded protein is CASSLDHLGTSGAGELFF.

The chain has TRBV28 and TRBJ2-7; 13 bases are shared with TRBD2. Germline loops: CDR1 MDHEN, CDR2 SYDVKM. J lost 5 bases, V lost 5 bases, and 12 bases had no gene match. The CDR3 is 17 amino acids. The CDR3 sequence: CASSTPGLAGDLNEQYF. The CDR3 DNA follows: TGTGCCAGCAGTACTCCAGGACTAGCGGGAGATCTCAACGAGCAGTACTTC.

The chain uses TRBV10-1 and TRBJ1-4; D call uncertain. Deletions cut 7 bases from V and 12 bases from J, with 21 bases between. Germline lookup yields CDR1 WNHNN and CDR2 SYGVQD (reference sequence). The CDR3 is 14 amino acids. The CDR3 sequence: CASNPCKPRRELFF. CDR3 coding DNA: TGCGCCAGCAACCCGTGCAAACCACGGAGGGAACTGTTTTTT.

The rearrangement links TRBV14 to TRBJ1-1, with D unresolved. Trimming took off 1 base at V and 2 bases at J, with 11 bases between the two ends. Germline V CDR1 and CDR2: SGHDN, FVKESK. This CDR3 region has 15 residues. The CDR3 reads CASSQVGRRNTEAFF. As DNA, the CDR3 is TGTGCCAGCAGCCAAGTAGGCAGGCGAAACACTGAAGCTTTCTTT. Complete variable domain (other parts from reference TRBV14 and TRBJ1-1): EAGVTQFPSHSVIEKGQTVTLRCDPISGHDNLYWYRRVMGKEIKFLLHFVKESKQDESGMPNNRFLAERTGGTYSTLKVQPAELEDSGVYFCASSQVGRRNTEAFFGQGTRLTVV.

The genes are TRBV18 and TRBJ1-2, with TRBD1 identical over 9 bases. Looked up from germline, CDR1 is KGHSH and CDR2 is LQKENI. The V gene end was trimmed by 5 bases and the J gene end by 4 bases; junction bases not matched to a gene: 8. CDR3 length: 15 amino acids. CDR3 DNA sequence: TGTGCCAGCTCATCCGGGGGACAGGGAGCCTATGGCTACACCTTC. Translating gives CASSSGGQGAYGYTF.

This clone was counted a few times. CDR3 DNA sequence: TGTGCCAGCAGCGAGACAGGGAACAATCAGCCCCAGCATTTT. It yields the protein CASSETGNNQPQHF. V is TRBV9 and J is TRBJ1-5; 7 positions match TRBD1. The germline V gene has CDR1 SGDLS and CDR2 YYNGEE. CDR3 length equals 14 residues. V gave up 3 bases and J gave up 3 bases; unmatched junction bases: 3.

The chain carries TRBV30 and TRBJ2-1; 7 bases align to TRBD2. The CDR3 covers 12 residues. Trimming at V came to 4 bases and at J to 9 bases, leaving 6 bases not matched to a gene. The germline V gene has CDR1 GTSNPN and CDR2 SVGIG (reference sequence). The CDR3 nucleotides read TGTGCCTGGATGGGCGGGAGAGGTGAGCAGTTCTTC. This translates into CAWMGGRGEQFF.

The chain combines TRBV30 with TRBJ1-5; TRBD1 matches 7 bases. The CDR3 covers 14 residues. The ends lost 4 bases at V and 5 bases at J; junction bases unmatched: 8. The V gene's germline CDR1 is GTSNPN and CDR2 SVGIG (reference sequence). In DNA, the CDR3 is TGTGCCTGGACCTCTTGGGACAGACATCAGCCCCAGCATTTT. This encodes CAWTSWDRHQPQHF.

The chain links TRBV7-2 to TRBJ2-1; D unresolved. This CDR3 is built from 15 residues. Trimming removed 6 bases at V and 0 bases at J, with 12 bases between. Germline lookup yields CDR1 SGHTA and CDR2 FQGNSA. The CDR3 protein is CASRPALSSYNEQFF. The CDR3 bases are TGTGCCAGCAGACCAGCGTTAAGCTCCTACAATGAGCAGTTCTTC.

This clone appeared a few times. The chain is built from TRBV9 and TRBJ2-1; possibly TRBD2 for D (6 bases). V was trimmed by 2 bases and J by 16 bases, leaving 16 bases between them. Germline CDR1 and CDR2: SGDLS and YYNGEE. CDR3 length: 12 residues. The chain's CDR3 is CASSVGGEGRFF. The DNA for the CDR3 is TGTGCCAGCAGCGTCGGCGGGGAAGGCCGATTCTTC.

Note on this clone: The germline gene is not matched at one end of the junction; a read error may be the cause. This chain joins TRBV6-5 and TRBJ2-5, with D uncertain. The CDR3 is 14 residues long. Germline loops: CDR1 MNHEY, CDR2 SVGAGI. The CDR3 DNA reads TGTGCCAGCAGATACTCACCGGACCAAGAGACCCAGTACTTC. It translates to CASRYSPDQETQYF.

The CDR3 sequence: CASRPSGLAVFDEQFF. The CDR3 DNA reads as TGTGCCAGCAGACCCTCGGGACTAGCGGTTTTCGATGAGCAGTTCTTC. The genes are TRBV6-6 and TRBJ2-1; 11 positions agree with TRBD2. CDR1 MNHNY and CDR2 SVGAGI come from the germline V gene (reference sequence). The CDR3 runs to 16 residues. The V segment lost 6 bases and the J segment 8 bases; nucleotides outside the gene matches: 12.

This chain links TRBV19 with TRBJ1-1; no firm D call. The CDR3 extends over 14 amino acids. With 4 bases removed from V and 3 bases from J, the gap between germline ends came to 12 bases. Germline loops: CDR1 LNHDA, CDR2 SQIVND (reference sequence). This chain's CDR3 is CASSKAGFDTEAFF. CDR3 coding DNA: TGTGCCAGTAGTAAAGCGGGATTTGACACTGAAGCTTTCTTT.

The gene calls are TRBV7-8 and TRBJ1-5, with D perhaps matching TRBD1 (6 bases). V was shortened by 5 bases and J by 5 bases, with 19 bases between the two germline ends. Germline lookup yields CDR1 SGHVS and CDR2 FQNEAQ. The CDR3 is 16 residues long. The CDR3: CASSLQDGQGYQPQHF. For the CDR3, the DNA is TGTGCCAGCAGCCTACAGGATGGGCAGGGGTATCAGCCCCAGCATTTT.

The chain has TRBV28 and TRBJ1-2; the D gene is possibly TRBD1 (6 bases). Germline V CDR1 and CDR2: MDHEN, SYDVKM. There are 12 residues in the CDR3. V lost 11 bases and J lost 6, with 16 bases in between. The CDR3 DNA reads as TGTGCCGGTTCGGGGACAAGGCATGGCTACACCTTC. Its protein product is CAGSGTRHGYTF.

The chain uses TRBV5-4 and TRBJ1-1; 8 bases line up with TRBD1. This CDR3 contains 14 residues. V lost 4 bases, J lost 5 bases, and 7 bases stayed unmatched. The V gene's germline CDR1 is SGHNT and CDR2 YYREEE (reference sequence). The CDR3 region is CASSLDRGPTEAFF. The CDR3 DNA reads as TGTGCCAGCAGCCTAGACAGGGGTCCGACTGAAGCTTTCTTT.

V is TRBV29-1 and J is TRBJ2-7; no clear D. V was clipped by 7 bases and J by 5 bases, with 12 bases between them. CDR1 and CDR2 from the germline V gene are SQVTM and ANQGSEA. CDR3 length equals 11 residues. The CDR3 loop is CSANWRNEQYF. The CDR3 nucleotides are TGCAGCGCCAATTGGAGAAACGAGCAGTACTTC.

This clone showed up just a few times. The CDR3 reads CASSFLEGPQHF. The DNA for the CDR3 is TGTGCCAGCAGTTTCCTTGAGGGGCCCCAGCATTTT. This chain links TRBV28 with TRBJ1-5; no clear D. This CDR3 comprises 12 residues. Trimming took 3 bases from V and 9 from J, leaving 9 bases between them. Per germline, CDR1 MDHEN and CDR2 SYDVKM. Drawing the rest from reference TRBV28 and TRBJ1-5, the complete variable domain is DVKVTQSSRYLVKRTGEKVFLECVQDMDHENMFWYRQDPGLGLRLIYFSYDVKMKEKGDIPEGYSVSREKKERFSLILESASTNQTSMYLCASSFLEGPQHFGDGTRLSIL.

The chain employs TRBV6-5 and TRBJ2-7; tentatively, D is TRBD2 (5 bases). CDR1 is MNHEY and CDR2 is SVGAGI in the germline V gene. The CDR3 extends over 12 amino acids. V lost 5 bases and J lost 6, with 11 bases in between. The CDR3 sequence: CASSPPRGEQYF. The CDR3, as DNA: TGTGCCAGCAGTCCTCCACGGGGCGAGCAGTACTTC.

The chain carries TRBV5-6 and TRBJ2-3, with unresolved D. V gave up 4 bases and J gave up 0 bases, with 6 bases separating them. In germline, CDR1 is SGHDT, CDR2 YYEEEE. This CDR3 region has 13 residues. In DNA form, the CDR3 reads TGTGCCAGCAGCACTAAGAGCACAGATACGCAGTATTTT. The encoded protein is CASSTKSTDTQYF.

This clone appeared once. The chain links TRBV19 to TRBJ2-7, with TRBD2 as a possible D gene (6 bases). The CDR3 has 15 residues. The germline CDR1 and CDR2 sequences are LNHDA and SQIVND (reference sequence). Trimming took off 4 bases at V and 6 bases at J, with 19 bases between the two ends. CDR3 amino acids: CASSSGTAGWGEQYF. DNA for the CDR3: TGTGCCAGTAGTAGCGGGACGGCCGGATGGGGCGAGCAGTACTTC.

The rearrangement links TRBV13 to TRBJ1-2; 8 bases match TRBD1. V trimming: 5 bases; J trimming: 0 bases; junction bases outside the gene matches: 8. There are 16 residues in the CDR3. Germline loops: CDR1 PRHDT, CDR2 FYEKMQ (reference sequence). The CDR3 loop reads CASSMGQANTNYGYTF. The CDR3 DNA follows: TGTGCCAGCAGCATGGGACAGGCCAACACTAACTATGGCTACACCTTC.

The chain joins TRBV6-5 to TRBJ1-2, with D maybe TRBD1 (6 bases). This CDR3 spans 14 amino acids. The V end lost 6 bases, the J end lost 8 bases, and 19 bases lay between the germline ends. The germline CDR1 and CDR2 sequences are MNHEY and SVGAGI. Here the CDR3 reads CASRPTGMPKGYTF. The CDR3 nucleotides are TGTGCCAGCAGACCGACAGGAATGCCGAAAGGCTACACCTTC.

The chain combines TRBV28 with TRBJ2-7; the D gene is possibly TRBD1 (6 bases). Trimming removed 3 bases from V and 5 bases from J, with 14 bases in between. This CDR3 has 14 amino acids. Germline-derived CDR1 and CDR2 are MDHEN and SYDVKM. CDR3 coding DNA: TGTGCCAGCAGTTTCCAGGGGAAAAGGAACGAGCAGTACTTC. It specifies CASSFQGKRNEQYF.

The CDR3 protein is CASSLGNSPQHF. For the CDR3, the DNA is TGTGCCAGCAGCCTGGGCAACAGTCCCCAGCATTTT. The rearrangement links TRBV14 to TRBJ1-5, with no clear D. Trimming left V 4 bases short and J 10 bases short, with 11 bases between. From germline, CDR1 is SGHDN and CDR2 FVKESK. The CDR3 loop spans 12 amino acids.

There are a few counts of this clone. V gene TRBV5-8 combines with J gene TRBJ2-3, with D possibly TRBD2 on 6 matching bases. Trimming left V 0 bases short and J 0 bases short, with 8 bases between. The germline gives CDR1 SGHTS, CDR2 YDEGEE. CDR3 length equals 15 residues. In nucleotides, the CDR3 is TGTGCCAGCAGCTTGGAGGGGAGGAGCACAGATACGCAGTATTTT. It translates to CASSLEGRSTDTQYF.

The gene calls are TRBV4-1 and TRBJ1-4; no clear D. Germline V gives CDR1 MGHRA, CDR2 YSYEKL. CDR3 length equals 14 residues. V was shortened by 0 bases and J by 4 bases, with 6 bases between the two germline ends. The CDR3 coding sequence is TGCGCCAGCAGCCAAGAGGCAGATAATGAAAAACTGTTTTTT. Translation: CASSQEADNEKLFF.

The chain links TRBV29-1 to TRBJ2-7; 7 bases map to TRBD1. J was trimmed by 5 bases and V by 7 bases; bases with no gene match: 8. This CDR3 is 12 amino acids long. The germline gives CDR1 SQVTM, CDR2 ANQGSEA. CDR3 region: CSGRRQGHEQYF. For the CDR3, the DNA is TGCAGCGGGCGGCGACAGGGACACGAGCAGTACTTC.

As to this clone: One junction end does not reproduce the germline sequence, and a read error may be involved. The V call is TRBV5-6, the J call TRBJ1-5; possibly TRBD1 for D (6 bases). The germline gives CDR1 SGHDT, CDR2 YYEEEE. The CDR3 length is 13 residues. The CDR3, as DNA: TGTGCCAGCAGCTTAACAGGGAGCCAGCCCCAGAATTTT. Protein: CASSLTGSQPQNF.

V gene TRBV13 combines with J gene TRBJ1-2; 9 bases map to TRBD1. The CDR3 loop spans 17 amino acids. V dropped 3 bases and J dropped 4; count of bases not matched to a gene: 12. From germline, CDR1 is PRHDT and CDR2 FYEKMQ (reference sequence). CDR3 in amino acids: CASSFSSNRGLGYGYTF. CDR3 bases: TGTGCCAGCAGCTTCAGCTCCAACAGGGGGCTGGGCTATGGCTACACCTTC.

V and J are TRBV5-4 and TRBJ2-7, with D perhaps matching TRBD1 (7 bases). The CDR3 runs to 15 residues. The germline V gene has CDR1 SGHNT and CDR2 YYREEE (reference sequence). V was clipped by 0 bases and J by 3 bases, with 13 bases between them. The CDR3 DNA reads TGTGCCAGCAGCTTGGAGACAGGGAGGAGCTACGAGCAGTACTTC. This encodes CASSLETGRSYEQYF. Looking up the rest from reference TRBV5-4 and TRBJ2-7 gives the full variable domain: ETGVTQSPTHLIKTRGQQVTLRCSSQSGHNTVSWYQQALGQGPQFIFQYYREEENGRGNFPPRFSGLQFPNYSSELNVNALELDDSALYLCASSLETGRSYEQYFGPGTRLTVT.